The 4 T cell receptor beta chains in this list originate from one sample, sequenced in a study of shared clonotypes between healthy human individuals. Terminally differentiated effector memory CD45RA+ cells were excluded from the naive CD8 cells, which were CD45RO-negative and positively selected for CCR7. Repertoires were generated with immunoSEQ multiplex PCR, while TCRdb's copy carries only in-frame clones and drops some. Of around 2.1 million clones listed, about 93% are singletons. The specimen was naive CD8+ T cells from PBMCs. The origin of the receptors is a man between 18 and 29 years old in good health. Some clones in this sample may be carry-over from other donors' samples.

The chain links TRBV7-9 to TRBJ1-2; D is ambiguous. V was pared by 6 bases and J by 3 bases, with 11 bases between. CDR1 is SEHNR, CDR2 FQNEAQ, per germline (reference sequence). CDR3 length equals 13 residues. The DNA for the CDR3 is TGTGCCAGCAGAAACCAGGAGGACTATGGCTACACCTTC. Translation: CASRNQEDYGYTF.

The sample holds a few counts of this clone. This rearrangement joins TRBV25-1 to TRBJ1-1, with D unclear. Trimming removed 8 bases from V and 4 bases from J, with 11 bases in between. This CDR3 spans 12 amino acids. CDR1 and CDR2 from the germline V gene are MGHDK and SYGVNS. The CDR3 region has the DNA TGTGCCAGCGGAATAAAAGGCACTGAAGCTTTCTTT. Translating it yields CASGIKGTEAFF.

J is TRBJ1-1 and V is TRBV7-2; 7 bases fit TRBD1. With 1 base clipped from V and 0 bases from J, the junction kept 5 bases outside the gene matches. Germline values: CDR1 SGHTA, CDR2 FQGNSA. The CDR3 totals 16 residues. CDR3 DNA: TGTGCCAGCAGCTTAGGGCCGGGACAGCTGAACACTGAAGCTTTCTTT. The encoded protein is CASSLGPGQLNTEAFF.

This chain links TRBV11-2 with TRBJ2-5; 9 bases agree with TRBD2. The length of the CDR3 is 14 residues. Germline V gene data show CDR1 as SGHAT and CDR2 as FQNNGV. The V segment lost 5 bases and the J segment 7 bases; nucleotides outside the gene matches: 8. CDR3 sequence reads: CASSPPSGIGTQYF. The CDR3 bases are TGTGCCAGCAGCCCACCTAGCGGGATTGGGACCCAGTACTTC.